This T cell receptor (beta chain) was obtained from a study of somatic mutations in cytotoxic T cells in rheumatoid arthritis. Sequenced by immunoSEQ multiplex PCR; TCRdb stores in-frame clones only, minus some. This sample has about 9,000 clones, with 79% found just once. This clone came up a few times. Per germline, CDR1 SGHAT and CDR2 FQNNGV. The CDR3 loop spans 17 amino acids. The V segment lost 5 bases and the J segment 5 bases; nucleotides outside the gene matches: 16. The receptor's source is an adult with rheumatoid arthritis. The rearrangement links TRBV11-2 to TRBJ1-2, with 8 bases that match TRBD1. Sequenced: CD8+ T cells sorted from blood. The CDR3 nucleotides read TGTGCCAGCAGCCCCCGACAGGGGTGGTTGATCCCTTATGGCTACACCTTC. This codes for CASSPRQGWLIPYGYTF.